Only a few counts were recorded for the clone carrying this TCR beta chain. Its target is unknown. Specified time point: patch test 1, 2 weeks after DPC sensitization. The treatment was: therapeutic diphenylcyclopropenone sensitization with weekly scalp DPC. The data derive from a study of human T cells and chemical hapten exposure. About the study: Patients, largely female, had alopecia areata, totalis or universalis.

Trimming removed 4 bases at V and 1 base at J, with 13 bases between. Per germline, CDR1 LNHDA and CDR2 SQIVND (reference sequence). This CDR3 spans 16 amino acids. General study results and limits: While controls formed fewer of them, expanded TCRs formed significantly more large CDR3 similarity clusters.

TCRdb analysed the RACE reads with MiXCR anew, one entry per CDR3 protein. The repertoire has approximately 100,000 distinct CDR3 sequences, about 10% of them found once; the top ten carry under 4.5%. The clonotype comes from a woman aged 40 to 50 with alopecia areata. Some clones in this sample may be carry-over from other donors' samples. The specimen comprised whole blood, sampled in connection with sensitization to the hapten diphenylcyclopropenone (DPC). The chain joins TRBV19 to TRBJ2-2; D remains ambiguous. The CDR3 DNA reads as TGTGCCAGTAGTACCCCACGGACGGTGAACACCGGGGAGCTGTTTTTT. Translated, it gives CASSTPRTVNTGELFF.